This entry is about one T cell receptor (beta chain). As yet, its antigen is unknown. Whole blood that had not undergone T cell sorting provided the isolated total RNA. Germline CDR1 reads SEHNR; CDR2 reads FQNEAQ (reference sequence). CDR3 length: 14 residues. This entry is derived from a study of monozygotic twins with inflammatory bowel disease. Study conclusions and caveats: Especially with disease activity, IBD patients had fewer clonotypes in common with others than healthy twins did. IBD patients carried less diverse TCRbeta repertoires (inverse Simpson) than healthy co-twins.

Using the 5' RACE reads, TCRdb records one entry per CDR3 protein without DNA. The sample table sets out about 160,000 distinct CDR3 sequences. This chain connects TRBV7-9 to TRBJ2-7. The sample was blood. The clonotype comes from a human donor with ulcerative colitis or Crohn's disease, or a healthy co-twin of an affected twin (not recorded which). The CDR3 is CASSLGRSYYEQYF.